This T cell receptor beta chain was sequenced for a study of CD8 T cells in ankylosing spondylitis. Findings and limits, study-wide: Within matched ankylosing spondylitis synovial fluid, disease-linked clones were reportedly significantly enriched. Reactive arthritis synovial fluid and blood were previously reported to contain some motif variants. Characteristic of ankylosing spondylitis blood, it appeared, was a TCR beta motif comprising roughly 8 highly homologous variants.

Making the TCR beta libraries involved quantitative 5'-RACE with molecular barcodes. MiXCR was run by TCRdb on the 5' RACE reads, yielding one entry per CDR3 protein. In the table there are roughly 350,000 distinct CDR3 sequences, 7.5% to 9% of which are singletons. This clonotype was seen only a few times. What it recognizes is unknown. The V gene end was trimmed by 5 bases and the J gene end by 11 bases; junction bases not matched to a gene: 3. The CDR3 extends over 11 amino acids. This chain joins TRBV12-3 or TRBV12-4 and TRBJ1-5, with TRBD1 identical over 7 bases. Sample: blood, either unsorted or a sorted T cell fraction (not recorded which). The TCR originated in a male donor with ankylosing spondylitis. The CDR3 DNA follows: TGTGCCAGCAGTCGGCAGGGGGCCCAGCATTTT. Protein: CASSRQGAQHF.